The TCR beta chain under discussion was sequenced for a study of OX40 agonist ivuxolimab in advanced cancers. Across the study: Ivuxolimab, an antibody that agonizes OX40 (CD134), was administered to the patients.

General observations from the study: Specificity for antigen went undetermined in the expanded peripheral T cells.

Germline V lookup: CDR1 SGHAT, CDR2 FQDESV (reference sequence). After removal of 5 bases from V and 8 bases from J, the junction contained 6 bases not matched to a gene. This CDR3 comprises 16 residues. Regarding this clone: The antigen remains undetermined.

Repertoires were generated with immunoSEQ multiplex PCR, while TCRdb's copy carries only in-frame clones and drops some. The data contain roughly 90,000 clones, approximately 91% of them singletons. The sequenced sample was CD4+ or CD8+ T cells sorted from blood, obtained in a trial of the OX40 agonist ivuxolimab. J is TRBJ2-1 and V is TRBV11-1; 16 nucleotides agree with TRBD2. This receptor was obtained from an adult with an advanced solid tumor such as melanoma, head and neck, liver or kidney cancer. CDR3 sequence reads: CASSLGLAGGLDEQFF. The CDR3 DNA reads TGTGCCAGCAGCCTGGGACTAGCGGGGGGGTTAGATGAGCAGTTCTTC.